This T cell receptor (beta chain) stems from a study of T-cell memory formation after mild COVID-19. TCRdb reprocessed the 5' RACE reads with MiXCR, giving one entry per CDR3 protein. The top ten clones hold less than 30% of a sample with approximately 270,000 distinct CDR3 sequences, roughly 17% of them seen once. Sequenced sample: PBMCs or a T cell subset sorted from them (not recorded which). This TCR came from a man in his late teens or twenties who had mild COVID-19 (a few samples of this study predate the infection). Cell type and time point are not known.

The CDR3 region has the DNA TGCGCCAGCAGCCAAGATCCGGCGGGGGGGGACCCCCTCCACTTT. This codes for CASSQDPAGGDPLHF. V is TRBV4-3 and J is TRBJ1-6; maybe TRBD1 (5 bases). The CDR3 covers 15 residues. In germline, CDR1 is LGHNA, CDR2 YSLEER. Deletions cut 0 bases from V and 13 bases from J, with 16 bases between.